Detailed here is one T cell receptor (beta chain). TCRdb keeps only in-frame clones here, not all; method: immunoSEQ multiplex PCR. The sample holds 90,000 or so clones, 70% to 90% seen once. V was shortened by 4 bases and J by 8 bases, with 16 bases between the two germline ends. The CDR3 covers 14 residues. The germline CDR1 and CDR2 sequences are SGDLS and YYNGEE. These data come from a study of control samples from healthy donors and cancer patients. The sample consisted of blood. The rearrangement links TRBV9 to TRBJ2-4; a possible D gene is TRBD2 (5 bases). The TCR originated in a woman in her forties or fifties in good health. The CDR3 nucleotides read TGTGCCAGCAGCCCGCGGACCTTCGGGGACATTCAGTACTTC. Translating it yields CASSPRTFGDIQYF.